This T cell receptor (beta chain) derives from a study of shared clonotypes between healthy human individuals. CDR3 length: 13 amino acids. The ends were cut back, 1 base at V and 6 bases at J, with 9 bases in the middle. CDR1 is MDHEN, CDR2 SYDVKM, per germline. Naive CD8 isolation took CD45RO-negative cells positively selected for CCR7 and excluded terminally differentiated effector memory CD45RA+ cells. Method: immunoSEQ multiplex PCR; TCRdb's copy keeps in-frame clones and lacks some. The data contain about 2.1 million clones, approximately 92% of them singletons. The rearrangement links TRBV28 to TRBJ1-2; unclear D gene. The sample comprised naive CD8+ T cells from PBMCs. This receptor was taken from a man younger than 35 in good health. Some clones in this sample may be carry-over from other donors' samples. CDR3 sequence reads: CASSLYPPDGYTF. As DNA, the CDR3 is TGTGCCAGCAGTTTATATCCCCCGGATGGCTACACCTTC.